A selection of T cell receptor beta chains follows, all from one sample in a study of blood T cell repertoires in COVID-19. TCRdb's table, derived via immunoSEQ multiplex PCR, lists solely in-frame clones and lacks some. The table includes approximately 13,000 clones, roughly 89% detected once. Sequences were obtained from peripheral blood. The source is a man aged 50-59 years with active COVID-19. Each CDR3 is given with its conserved first and last residue. A D gene is named only where the DNA matches it firmly. Expanded clones get a size class; other rows say once, few or many, or leave the size out.

>-|TRBJ2-5|-|TRBV19
CASSMGQEETQYF
TGTGCCAGTAGTATGGGGCAGGAAGAGACCCAGTACTTC
>TRBD1|TRBJ2-2|-|TRBV2
CAGHPGTGTGELFF
TGTGCCGGGCACCCCGGGACAGGAACCGGGGAGCTGTTTTTT
>-|TRBJ2-7|-|TRBV5-1
CASSLYGQGTHEQYF
TGCGCCAGCAGCCTCTATGGCCAGGGGACGCACGAGCAGTACTTC
>TRBD2|TRBJ2-7|-|TRBV29-1
CSVEASGNSYEQYF
TGCAGCGTTGAAGCTAGCGGGAACTCCTACGAGCAGTACTTC
>-|TRBJ1-1|-|TRBV5-1
CASSMEGENTEAFF
TGCGCCAGCAGCATGGAAGGAGAGAACACTGAAGCTTTCTTT
>TRBD1|TRBJ1-1|-|TRBV19
CASSSEGASEAFF
TGTGCCAGTAGTTCTGAGGGGGCGTCTGAAGCTTTCTTT
>TRBD1|TRBJ1-2|-|TRBV5-1
CASSLRGQDNYGYTF
TGCGCCAGCAGTCTGAGGGGACAGGATAACTATGGCTACACCTTC
>-|TRBJ2-3|-|TRBV3-1/TRBV3-2
CASSQEGPSTDTQYF
TGTGCCAGCAGCCAAGAGGGCCCTAGCACAGATACGCAGTATTTT
>-|TRBJ1-4|-|TRBV28
CASTPRGGVREKLFF
TGTGCCAGCACCCCCCGTGGCGGGGTAAGGGAAAAACTGTTTTTT
>TRBD2|TRBJ2-3|-|TRBV30
CAWSGREGTFTDTQYF
TGTGCCTGGAGTGGGCGGGAGGGGACTTTCACAGATACGCAGTATTTT
>TRBD1|TRBJ1-2|-|TRBV19
CASSQTTGSNYGYTF
TGTGCCAGTAGCCAGACGACAGGGTCTAACTATGGCTACACCTTC
>TRBD1|TRBJ2-7|-|TRBV10-1
CASSLRDRNSYEQYF
TGCGCCAGCAGCCTCCGGGACAGGAACTCCTACGAGCAGTACTTC
>TRBD1|TRBJ2-5|-|TRBV27
CASPWTTGSETQYF
TGTGCCAGCCCCTGGACGACAGGGTCGGAGACCCAGTACTTC
>-|TRBJ2-1|few|TRBV9
CASSVGGGYNEQFF
TGTGCCAGCAGCGTAGGAGGGGGCTACAATGAGCAGTTCTTC
>TRBD1|TRBJ2-7|-|TRBV19
CASSAGTGAFYEQYF
TGTGCCAGTAGTGCCGGGACAGGGGCTTTCTACGAGCAGTACTTC